This T cell receptor (beta chain) was sequenced during a study of T cell changes during pregnancy in multiple sclerosis. Trimming shortened V by 1 base and J by 2 bases, and 5 bases separated the two germline ends. The CDR3 is made up of 13 amino acids. The germline gives CDR1 MNHNS, CDR2 SASEGT. Libraries were prepared by immunoSEQ multiplex PCR; TCRdb keeps only in-frame clonotypes and omits some of them. The sample holds under 95,000 clones, 90% to 95% seen once. This material consisted of CD4+ T cells from peripheral blood mononuclear cells, taken before pregnancy. This sequence originates from a female donor with multiple sclerosis, enrolled in a pregnancy study. The genes are TRBV6-1 and TRBJ2-5; D is undetermined. The CDR3 region is CASSEEQQETQYF. The CDR3 DNA sequence: TGTGCCAGCAGTGAAGAACAGCAAGAGACCCAGTACTTC.